Listed here are 2 T cell receptor beta chains from one sample, sequenced in a study of response to subunit inactivated influenza vaccine. TCRdb processed the RT-PCR reads anew with MiXCR; each CDR3 protein has one entry. The data show 530,000 or so distinct CDR3 sequences, around 11% seen once. Sample: PBMCs from blood, taken on the day of vaccination. These receptors originate from a man between 50 and 59 years old who received an inactivated influenza vaccine.

This clonotype was detected many times. This sequence joins TRBV6-2 or TRBV6-3 and TRBJ1-2; weak D call: TRBD1 (5 bases). CDR1 is MNHEY, CDR2 SVGEGT, per germline. The ends were cut back, 7 bases at V and 8 bases at J, with 23 bases in the middle. This CDR3 spans 15 amino acids. This CDR3 reads CASIKRPGRKVGYTF. In DNA form, the CDR3 reads TGTGCCAGCATCAAAAGACCGGGACGGAAGGTCGGCTACACCTTC.

This clonotype was seen more than once but under ten times. The genes are TRBV18 and TRBJ1-5; D call uncertain. V shed 0 bases and J shed 6 bases, with 3 bases lying between them. The CDR3 extends over 12 amino acids. Per the germline V gene, CDR1 is KGHSH and CDR2 is LQKENI. The CDR3 here is CASSPPGQPQHF. Written as DNA, the CDR3 is TGTGCCAGCTCACCACCGGGTCAGCCCCAGCATTTT.